The sequence of this T cell receptor beta chain was determined in a study of blood T cell repertoires in COVID-19. As for the study in general: The United States, Italy and Spain were the sources of the acute and convalescent COVID-19 samples. T cells, B-cell-depleted T cells, or PBMCs supplied cDNA or gDNA.

Trimming cost V 5 bases and J 4 bases, with 12 bases left between them. CDR3 length: 14 residues. Germline V gene data show CDR1 as LNHDA and CDR2 as SQIVND (reference sequence). As originally analysed: Amplification with reference gene primers provided the estimates of nucleated cell counts. Some clones are missing from TCRdb's copy, which holds only in-frame ones; the method was immunoSEQ multiplex PCR. Clonal size and the V and J genes are those of that table, whereas D and trimming came from the DNA. The sample shows approximately 97,000 clones, roughly 92% of them seen only once. This chain joins TRBV19 and TRBJ1-5; D is ambiguous. Material: peripheral blood. This receptor was taken from a woman aged 50 to 65 with COVID-19, enrolled during active disease. Here the CDR3 DNA reads TGTGCCAGTAGTCCAAGCGCCCGGAATCAGCCCCAGCATTTT. It is translated as CASSPSARNQPQHF.